This is a list of T cell receptor beta chains from one sample in a study of neoadjuvant anti-PD-1 for oral cavity cancer. The method was immunoSEQ multiplex PCR; TCRdb's version includes in-frame clones alone and lacks a portion of them. The sample records 70,000 to 95,000 clones, approximately 80% being singletons. The source material was PBMCs, sampled before nivolumab (anti-PD-1) treatment. Receptors were obtained from a person aged 35 to 85 with oral cavity squamous cell carcinoma. The CDR3 runs from the conserved cysteine through the conserved F or W. The D gene is left open where the match is weak. Size values are once, few and many counts, or a class for expanded clones, and some rows have none.

j_gene,d_gene,abundance,v_gene,CDR3aa,CDR3nt
TRBJ2-4,NA,NA,TRBV5-6,CASSLNKIQYF,TGTGCCAGCAGCTTGAACAAAATTCAGTACTTC
TRBJ2-2,NA,few,TRBV28,CASSFYRTGELFF,TGTGCCAGCAGTTTTTACAGAACCGGGGAGCTGTTTTTT
TRBJ2-3,NA,once,TRBV6-1,CASSESVGRTDTQYF,TGTGCCAGCAGTGAATCGGTCGGGAGAACAGATACGCAGTATTTT
TRBJ2-5,NA,NA,TRBV10-3,CAISAANSQETQYF,TGTGCCATCAGTGCGGCCAATTCACAAGAGACCCAGTACTTC
TRBJ2-7,TRBD2,NA,TRBV27,CASSLYQREGRQYF,TGTGCCAGCAGTTTATACCAGCGGGAGGGTCGGCAGTACTTC
TRBJ2-5,NA,few,TRBV9,CASSVGGNQETQYF,TGTGCCAGCAGCGTAGGGGGTAACCAAGAGACCCAGTACTTC
TRBJ2-3,TRBD2,NA,TRBV7-2,CASTGLAGGPSDTQYF,TGTGCCAGCACTGGGTTAGCGGGAGGCCCCTCGGATACGCAGTATTTT
TRBJ1-5,NA,NA,TRBV6-6,CASTPRGDYSNQPQHF,TGTGCCAGCACCCCGAGGGGGGACTATAGCAATCAGCCCCAGCATTTT
TRBJ1-2,NA,NA,TRBV6-1,CASSMGFRQLYGYTF,TGTGCCAGCAGTATGGGCTTCCGGCAACTCTATGGCTACACCTTC
TRBJ1-1,NA,NA,TRBV30,CAWSSEGNTEAFF,TGTGCCTGGAGCTCTGAGGGGAACACTGAAGCTTTCTTT
TRBJ2-7,NA,NA,TRBV6-6,CASSYTGEEQYF,TGTGCCAGCAGTTACACCGGGGAGGAGCAGTACTTC
TRBJ2-7,TRBD2,NA,TRBV5-1,CASSLVGGSSYEQYF,TGCGCCAGCAGCTTGGTGGGCGGGAGTTCGTACGAGCAGTACTTC
TRBJ1-5,NA,NA,TRBV6-1,CASKGTYSNQPQHF,TGTGCCAGCAAGGGGACCTATAGCAATCAGCCCCAGCATTTT
TRBJ2-7,NA,NA,TRBV2,CASNQQGLGEQYF,TGTGCCAGCAATCAACAGGGATTGGGCGAGCAGTACTTC
TRBJ1-2,NA,NA,TRBV2,CASSGTAGGYTF,TGTGCCAGCAGTGGGACGGCTGGTGGCTACACCTTC
TRBJ2-4,TRBD1,NA,TRBV6-5,CASSGQGLAKNIQYF,TGTGCCAGCAGCGGACAGGGCTTAGCCAAAAACATTCAGTACTTC
TRBJ1-3,NA,NA,TRBV6-5,CASSPQGSGNTIYF,TGTGCCAGCAGCCCCCAGGGCTCTGGAAACACCATATATTTT
TRBJ1-3,NA,NA,TRBV14,CASSQDDFSGNTIYF,TGTGCCAGCAGCCAAGATGACTTCTCTGGAAACACCATATATTTT
TRBJ2-2,TRBD1,once,TRBV5-1,CASSDRGGTGELFF,TGCGCCAGCTCGGACAGGGGGGGCACCGGGGAGCTGTTTTTT
TRBJ2-7,NA,NA,TRBV15,CATSWGMGYEQYF,TGTGCCACCAGCTGGGGTATGGGCTACGAGCAGTACTTC
TRBJ1-4,TRBD1,NA,TRBV6-6,CASGKLQGLNEKLFF,TGTGCCAGCGGGAAGTTACAGGGGTTAAATGAAAAACTGTTTTTT
TRBJ1-1,NA,once,TRBV30,CAWSVRKGTNTEAFF,TGTGCCTGGAGTGTACGTAAGGGGACGAACACTGAAGCTTTCTTT
TRBJ2-3,NA,NA,TRBV11-2,CASSLRQNSDTQYF,TGTGCCAGCAGCTTGAGACAGAATTCAGATACGCAGTATTTT
TRBJ1-4,NA,NA,TRBV30,CAWLSTTNEKLFF,TGTGCCTGGCTTTCTACAACTAATGAAAAACTGTTTTTT
TRBJ2-7,NA,NA,TRBV10-3,CAKARSAGDEQYF,TGTGCCAAAGCCCGCTCGGCGGGCGACGAGCAGTACTTC
TRBJ2-1,NA,NA,TRBV29-1,CSVEEGNWVGDNEQFF,TGCAGCGTTGAAGAAGGAAACTGGGTGGGGGACAATGAGCAGTTCTTC
TRBJ2-2,NA,NA,TRBV5-1,CASRRRLGDTGELFF,TGCGCCAGCCGCCGGAGGCTAGGGGACACCGGGGAGCTGTTTTTT
TRBJ1-5,NA,NA,TRBV6-6,CASSYSGGNQPQHF,TGTGCCAGCAGTTACTCCGGGGGCAATCAGCCCCAGCATTTT
TRBJ2-3,TRBD2,NA,TRBV11-2,CASSIPSGNTDTQYF,TGTGCCAGCAGCATTCCTAGCGGGAACACAGATACGCAGTATTTT
TRBJ2-3,TRBD2,NA,TRBV5-1,CASSLNLAGSTDTQYF,TGCGCCAGCAGCTTGAATCTAGCGGGATCCACAGATACGCAGTATTTT
TRBJ1-5,NA,NA,TRBV9,CASSLEPHSRAQHF,TGTGCCAGCAGCCTCGAACCTCATAGCCGGGCCCAGCATTTT
TRBJ2-3,NA,NA,TRBV13,CASSSRGPVTDTQYF,TGTGCCAGCAGCTCTCGGGGGCCGGTCACAGATACGCAGTATTTT
TRBJ2-1,NA,NA,TRBV5-1,CASSLGGSFQNEQFF,TGCGCCAGCAGCCTTGGGGGCAGTTTCCAAAATGAGCAGTTCTTC
TRBJ2-3,NA,NA,TRBV30,CAWSAFPDTQYF,TGTGCCTGGAGTGCTTTCCCAGATACGCAGTATTTT
TRBJ2-7,TRBD2,NA,TRBV5-6,CASSLGVSSGSWEQYF,TGTGCCAGCAGCTTGGGGGTTTCTAGCGGGAGCTGGGAGCAGTACTTC
TRBJ2-7,NA,NA,TRBV20-1,CSASPGTWQYF,TGCAGTGCTAGTCCCGGGACTTGGCAGTACTTC
TRBJ2-7,TRBD1,NA,TRBV27,CASRGTGGGYEQYF,TGTGCCAGCAGGGGGACAGGGGGAGGCTACGAGCAGTACTTC
TRBJ1-2,NA,NA,TRBV7-2,CASSPTGDKWGYGYTF,TGTGCCAGCAGCCCGACAGGAGACAAATGGGGTTATGGCTACACCTTC
TRBJ1-2,TRBD1,many,TRBV30,CAASRDRPYGYTF,TGTGCCGCCAGCCGGGACAGACCCTATGGCTACACCTTC
TRBJ2-1,TRBD2,NA,TRBV9,CASSVEPSGSSYNEQFF,TGTGCCAGCAGCGTAGAACCTAGCGGGAGCTCCTACAATGAGCAGTTCTTC
TRBJ1-5,NA,NA,TRBV2,CASRLIDSSNQPQHF,TGTGCCAGCAGGCTGATCGACAGTAGCAATCAGCCCCAGCATTTT
TRBJ2-4,NA,NA,TRBV2,CASSEVGGAKNIQYF,TGTGCCAGCAGTGAAGTGGGGGGAGCCAAAAACATTCAGTACTTC
TRBJ2-1,TRBD2,NA,TRBV7-6,CASSLALAVMGEQFF,TGTGCCAGCAGCTTAGCACTAGCGGTTATGGGTGAGCAGTTCTTC
TRBJ2-7,NA,NA,TRBV6-1,CASTPLGDHEQYF,TGTGCCAGCACCCCGCTAGGGGATCACGAGCAGTACTTC
TRBJ2-3,NA,once,TRBV10-3,CAISGNSLVTDTQYF,TGTGCCATCAGTGGTAATAGCTTGGTCACGGATACGCAGTATTTT
TRBJ1-4,TRBD1,NA,TRBV5-4,CASSIQGAGEEKLFF,TGTGCCAGCAGCATTCAGGGGGCGGGAGAAGAAAAACTGTTTTTT
TRBJ2-5,NA,NA,TRBV10-3,CAIRSGGHQETQYF,TGTGCCATCAGGAGTGGAGGGCATCAAGAGACCCAGTACTTC
TRBJ1-3,NA,NA,TRBV6-1,CASSEARDGALRNTIYF,TGTGCCAGCAGTGAAGCGCGAGACGGAGCCCTTCGAAACACCATATATTTT
TRBJ1-1,NA,NA,TRBV29-1,CSVEKTQGNTEAFF,TGCAGCGTTGAAAAAACACAGGGGAACACTGAAGCTTTCTTT
TRBJ1-1,TRBD1,NA,TRBV20-1,CSAGQYTEAFF,TGCAGTGCGGGACAGTACACTGAAGCTTTCTTT
TRBJ2-2,NA,NA,TRBV15,CATSRTLDTGELFF,TGTGCCACCAGCAGAACCCTAGACACCGGGGAGCTGTTTTTT
TRBJ2-5,TRBD2,NA,TRBV6-1,CASSLIAGDQETQYF,TGTGCCAGCAGTTTAATAGCGGGAGACCAAGAGACCCAGTACTTC
TRBJ2-7,TRBD1,NA,TRBV27,CASRRQGVGEQYF,TGTGCCAGCCGAAGACAGGGGGTCGGCGAGCAGTACTTC
TRBJ2-3,TRBD2,NA,TRBV6-5,CASSFSGRTTDTQYF,TGTGCCAGCAGTTTTAGCGGGAGAACCACAGATACGCAGTATTTT